The present T cell receptor (beta chain) was sequenced within a study of blood T cell repertoires in COVID-19. Overall study context: Sites in the United States, Italy and Spain provided acute and convalescent COVID-19 samples. PBMCs, B-cell-depleted T cells, or T cells were the source of the cDNA or gDNA that made up the material.

Authors' data handling: Reference gene primers were amplified, and this amplification served to estimate nucleated cell counts. The repertoire was sequenced with immunoSEQ multiplex PCR; TCRdb's copy has only in-frame clones and lacks some. Clonal size and the V and J genes are those of that table, whereas D and trimming came from the DNA. Of 85,000 to 100,000 clones detected, less than 75% appear once; the ten largest clones hold around 23%. V was clipped by 4 bases and J by 6 bases; unmatched bases: 7. CDR3 length: 15 residues. Germline CDR1 reads SGHTS; CDR2 reads YDEGEE. In this sample, this clone turned up once.

The sample comprised peripheral blood. The clonotype originates from a woman aged 55-69 years in a cohort sampled during active or convalescent COVID-19. The genes are TRBV5-8 and TRBJ1-4; TRBD1 aligns across 9 bases. This CDR3 is CASSDRGGPYEKLFF. CDR3 nucleotides: TGTGCCAGCAGCGACAGGGGGGGCCCGTATGAAAAACTGTTTTTT.